This T cell receptor (beta chain) comes out of a study of blood T cell repertoires in COVID-19. At the level of the study: Sources were T cells, B-cell-depleted T cells, or PBMCs; the material itself was cDNA or gDNA.

Per the study methods: Reference gene primer amplification in the assay estimated nucleated cell counts. Only in-frame clones appear in the TCRdb table, and some are missing; sequencing was by immunoSEQ multiplex PCR. V and J calls and clone size are given by that table; D and trimming were obtained from the DNA. The sample records about 130,000 clones, roughly four fifths being singletons. The CDR3 totals 14 residues. The V gene lost 1 base and the J gene lost 0 bases, with 5 bases spanning the gap. Germline V CDR1 and CDR2: SGHTA, FQGNSA. The sample was PBMCs or T cells enriched from blood (not recorded which). The receptor comes from a man aged 45-60 years who had recovered from COVID-19. V and J are TRBV7-2 and TRBJ2-3; the D is unclear. In DNA form, the CDR3 reads TGTGCCAGCAGCTTAGTCTCCAGCACAGATACGCAGTATTTT. Protein product: CASSLVSSTDTQYF.